Listed below are T cell receptor beta chains from one sample, sequenced in a study of response to subunit inactivated influenza vaccine. Each CDR3 protein gets one entry after TCRdb re-called the RT-PCR reads with MiXCR. Of 500,000 to 600,000 distinct CDR3 sequences in the sample, 16% were seen once. The specimen was CD4+ T cells sorted from PBMCs, collected around 25 months after vaccination. The source is a man in his fifties or sixties who received an inactivated influenza vaccine. Each CDR3 is given with its conserved first and last residue. D genes are given only for firm matches. Clone size is not always given. Where it is, it says once, few, many or a class for expanded clones.

V gene	clone size	J gene	D gene	CDR3 protein	CDR3 DNA
TRBV20-1	few	TRBJ2-7	-	CSARRLEGTYEQYF	TGCAGTGCTCGCCGACTAGAAGGGACCTACGAGCAGTACTTC
TRBV3-1	few	TRBJ2-7	TRBD2	CASSQASGGVYEQYF	TGTGCCAGCAGCCAAGCTAGCGGGGGGGTCTACGAGCAGTACTTC
TRBV5-1	few	TRBJ2-3	-	CASSPALIYRGTDTQYF	TGCGCCAGCAGCCCAGCTTTAATTTATCGCGGCACAGATACGCAGTATTTT
TRBV20-1	-	TRBJ2-5	-	CSARNDRIQETQYF	TGCAGTGCTAGAAATGACAGGATCCAAGAGACCCAGTACTTC
TRBV4-3	-	TRBJ2-3	-	CASSQDAWRDTQYF	TGCGCCAGCAGCCAAGATGCGTGGCGGGATACGCAGTATTTT
TRBV18	few	TRBJ1-6	-	CASSPGTLNSPLHF	TGTGCCAGCTCACCAGGGACACTGAATTCACCCCTCCACTTT
TRBV12-3/TRBV12-4	few	TRBJ2-1	TRBD2	CASRGSGSSYNEQFF	TGTGCCAGCAGGGGGAGCGGGAGCTCCTACAATGAGCAGTTCTTC
TRBV4-3	-	TRBJ1-6	-	CASSQGTQNNSPLHF	TGCGCCAGCAGCCAAGGGACCCAAAATAATTCACCCCTCCACTTT
TRBV10-3	many	TRBJ1-3	-	CAISEGAVSGNTIYF	TGTGCCATCAGTGAGGGGGCGGTCTCTGGAAACACCATATATTTT
TRBV7-9	few	TRBJ2-2	TRBD1	CASSFLSGTVNTGELFF	TGTGCCAGCAGCTTCCTATCCGGGACAGTGAACACCGGGGAGCTGTTTTTT
TRBV12-3/TRBV12-4	few	TRBJ2-7	TRBD2	CASCKRLAGGEQYF	TGTGCCAGCTGTAAACGACTAGCGGGAGGCGAGCAGTACTTC
TRBV5-5	few	TRBJ1-6	-	CASSIRAGRTNSPLHF	TGTGCCAGCAGCATAAGAGCAGGGCGAACGAATTCACCCCTCCACTTT
TRBV25-1	few	TRBJ2-7	TRBD2	CASSHSGSLLEQYF	TGTGCCAGCAGTCACAGCGGGAGTCTTCTTGAGCAGTACTTC
TRBV28	-	TRBJ2-5	-	CASSSRTCTTGTQYF	TGTGCCAGCAGCAGCCGGACGTGCACAACCGGGACCCAGTACTTC
TRBV2	-	TRBJ2-5	-	CASKGRRQETQYF	TGTGCCAGTAAGGGCCGTCGACAAGAGACCCAGTACTTC